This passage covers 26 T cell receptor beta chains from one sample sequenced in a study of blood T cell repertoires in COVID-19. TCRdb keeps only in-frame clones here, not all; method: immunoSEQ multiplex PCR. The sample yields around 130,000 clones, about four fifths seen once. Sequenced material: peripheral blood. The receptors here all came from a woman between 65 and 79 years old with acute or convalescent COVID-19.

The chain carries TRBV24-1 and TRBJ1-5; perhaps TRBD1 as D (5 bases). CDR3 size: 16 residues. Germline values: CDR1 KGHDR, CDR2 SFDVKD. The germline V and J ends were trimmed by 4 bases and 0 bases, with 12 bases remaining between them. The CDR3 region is CATSDRAINSNQPQHF. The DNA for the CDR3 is TGTGCCACCAGTGACAGGGCGATTAATAGCAATCAGCCCCAGCATTTT.

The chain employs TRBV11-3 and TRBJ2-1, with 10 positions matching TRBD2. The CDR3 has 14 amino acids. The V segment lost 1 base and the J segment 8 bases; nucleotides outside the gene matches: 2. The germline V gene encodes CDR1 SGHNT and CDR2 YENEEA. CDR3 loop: CASSLGLAGDEQFF. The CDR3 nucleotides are TGTGCCAGCAGCTTAGGGCTAGCGGGGGATGAGCAGTTCTTC.

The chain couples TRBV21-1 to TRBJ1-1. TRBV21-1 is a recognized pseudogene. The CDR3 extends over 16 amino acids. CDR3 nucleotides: TGTGCCAGCAGCAAAGCGAAGCGGGGCGGGAAGGCTGAAGCTTTCTTT. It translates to CASSKAKRGGKAEAFF.

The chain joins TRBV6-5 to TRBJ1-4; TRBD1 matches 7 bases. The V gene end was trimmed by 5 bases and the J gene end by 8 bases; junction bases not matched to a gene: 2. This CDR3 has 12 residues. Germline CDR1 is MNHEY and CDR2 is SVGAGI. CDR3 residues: CASSKQGEKLFF. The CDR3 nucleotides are TGTGCCAGCAGTAAACAGGGGGAAAAACTGTTTTTT.

The CDR3 bases are TGTGCCAGCAGCCGTCGGACACCTAACTATGGCTACACCTTC. It translates to CASSRRTPNYGYTF. This sequence joins TRBV3-1 (or the pseudogene TRBV3-2) and TRBJ1-2; D perhaps matches TRBD1 (5 bases). V was cut by 4 bases and J by 0 bases, with 9 bases left in between. Germline assignment: CDR1 LGHDT and CDR2 YNNKEL (reference sequence). The CDR3 is made up of 14 amino acids.

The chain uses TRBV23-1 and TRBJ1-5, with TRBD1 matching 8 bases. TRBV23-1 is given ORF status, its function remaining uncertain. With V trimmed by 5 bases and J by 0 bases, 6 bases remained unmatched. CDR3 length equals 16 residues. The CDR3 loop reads CASSFRGHNSNQPQHF. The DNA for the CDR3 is TGCGCCAGCAGTTTCAGGGGGCATAATAGCAATCAGCCCCAGCATTTT.

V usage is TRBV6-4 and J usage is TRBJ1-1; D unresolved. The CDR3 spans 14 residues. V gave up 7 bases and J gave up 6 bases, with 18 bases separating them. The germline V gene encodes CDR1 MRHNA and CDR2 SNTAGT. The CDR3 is CASTGMICLPEAFF. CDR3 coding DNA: TGTGCCAGCACCGGTATGATTTGTCTCCCTGAAGCTTTCTTT.

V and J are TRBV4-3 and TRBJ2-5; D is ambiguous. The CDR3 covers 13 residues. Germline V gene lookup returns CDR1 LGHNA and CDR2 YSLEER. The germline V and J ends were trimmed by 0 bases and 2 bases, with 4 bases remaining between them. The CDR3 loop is CASSQDRQETQYF. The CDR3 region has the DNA TGCGCCAGCAGCCAAGACAGACAAGAGACCCAGTACTTC.

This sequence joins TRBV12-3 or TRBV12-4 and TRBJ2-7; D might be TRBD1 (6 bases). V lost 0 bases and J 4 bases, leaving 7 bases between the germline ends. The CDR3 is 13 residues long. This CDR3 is CASSLAGGYEQYV. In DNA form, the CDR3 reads TGTGCCAGCAGTTTAGCAGGGGGATACGAGCAGTACGTC.

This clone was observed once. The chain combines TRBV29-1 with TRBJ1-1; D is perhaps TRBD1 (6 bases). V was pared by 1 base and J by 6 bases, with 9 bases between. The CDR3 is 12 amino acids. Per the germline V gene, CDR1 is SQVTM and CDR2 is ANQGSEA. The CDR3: CSVEGGGAEAFF. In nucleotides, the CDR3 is TGCAGCGTTGAAGGAGGGGGGGCTGAAGCTTTCTTT.

CDR3 DNA sequence: TGTGCCAGTAGTATATCAGACAGGGGGAGTGGAAACACCATATATTTT. Protein: CASSISDRGSGNTIYF. This rearrangement joins TRBV19 to TRBJ1-3; the match to TRBD1 covers 9 bases. The ends lost 2 bases at V and 3 bases at J; junction bases unmatched: 5. CDR3 length equals 16 residues. Germline CDR1 reads LNHDA; CDR2 reads SQIVND (reference sequence). Full variable domain (outside the CDR3, taken from reference TRBV19 and TRBJ1-3): DGGITQSPKYLFRKEGQNVTLSCEQNLNHDAMYWYRQDPGQGLRLIYYSQIVNDFQKGDIAEGYSVSREKKESFPLTVTSAQKNPTAFYLCASSISDRGSGNTIYFGEGSWLTVV.

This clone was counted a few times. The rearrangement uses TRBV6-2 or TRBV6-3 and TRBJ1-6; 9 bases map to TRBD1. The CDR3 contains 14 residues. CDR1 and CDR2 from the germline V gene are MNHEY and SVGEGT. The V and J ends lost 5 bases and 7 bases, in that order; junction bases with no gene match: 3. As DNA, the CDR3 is TGTGCCAGCAGTACAGGGACAGGGAATTCACCCCTCCACTTT. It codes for CASSTGTGNSPLHF.

The DNA of the CDR3 is TGTGCCAGTAGTATTGAGGTGAACACTGAAGCTTTCTTT. Its protein is CASSIEVNTEAFF. The rearrangement uses TRBV19 and TRBJ1-1; D gene unclear. Germline V lookup: CDR1 LNHDA, CDR2 SQIVND (reference sequence). Trimming removed 3 bases from V and 0 bases from J, with 5 bases in between. The CDR3 length is 13 residues.

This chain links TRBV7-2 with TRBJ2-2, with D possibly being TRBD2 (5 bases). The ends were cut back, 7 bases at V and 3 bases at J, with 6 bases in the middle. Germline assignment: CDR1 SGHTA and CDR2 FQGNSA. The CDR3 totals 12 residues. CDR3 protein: CASNGDTGELFF. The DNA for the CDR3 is TGTGCCAGCAACGGGGACACCGGGGAGCTGTTTTTT.

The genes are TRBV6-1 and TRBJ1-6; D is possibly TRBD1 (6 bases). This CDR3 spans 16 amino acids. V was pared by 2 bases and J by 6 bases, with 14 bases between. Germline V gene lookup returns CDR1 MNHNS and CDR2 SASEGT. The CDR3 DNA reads TGTGCCAGCAGTGAAAGGGGGACCTGGGGTAATTCACCCCTCCACTTT. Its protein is CASSERGTWGNSPLHF.

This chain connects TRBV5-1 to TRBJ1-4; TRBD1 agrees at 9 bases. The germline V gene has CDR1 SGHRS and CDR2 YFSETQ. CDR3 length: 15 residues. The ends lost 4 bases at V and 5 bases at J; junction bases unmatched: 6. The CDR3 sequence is CASSGTGQGNEKLFF. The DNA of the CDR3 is TGCGCCAGCAGCGGGACAGGGCAAGGGAATGAAAAACTGTTTTTT. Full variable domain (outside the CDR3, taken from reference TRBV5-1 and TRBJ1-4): KAGVTQTPRYLIKTRGQQVTLSCSPISGHRSVSWYQQTPGQGLQFLFEYFSETQRNKGNFPGRFSGRQFSNSRSEMNVSTLELGDSALYLCASSGTGQGNEKLFFGSGTQLSVL.

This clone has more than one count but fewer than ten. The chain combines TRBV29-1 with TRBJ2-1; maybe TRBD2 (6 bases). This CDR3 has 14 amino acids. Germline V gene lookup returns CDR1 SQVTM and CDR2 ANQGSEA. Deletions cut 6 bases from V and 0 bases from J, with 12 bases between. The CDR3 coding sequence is TGCAGCGTATTAGCGGCCGACTCCTACAATGAGCAGTTCTTC. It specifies CSVLAADSYNEQFF.

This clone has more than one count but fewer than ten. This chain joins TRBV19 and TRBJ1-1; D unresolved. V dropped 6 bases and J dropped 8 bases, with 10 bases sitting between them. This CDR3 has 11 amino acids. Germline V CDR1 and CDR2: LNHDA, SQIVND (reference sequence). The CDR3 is CASSRWSEAFF. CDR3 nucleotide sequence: TGTGCCAGTAGCCGGTGGTCGGAAGCTTTCTTT.

The CDR3 sequence: CASSLDPTVTEAFF. CDR3 nucleotide sequence: TGTGCCAGCAGCTTAGATCCTACCGTCACTGAAGCTTTCTTT. The J gene is TRBJ1-1, the V gene TRBV11-3; D not certain. The germline CDR1 and CDR2 sequences are SGHNT and YENEEA. Trimming removed 0 bases at V and 4 bases at J, with 9 bases between. This CDR3 has 14 residues.

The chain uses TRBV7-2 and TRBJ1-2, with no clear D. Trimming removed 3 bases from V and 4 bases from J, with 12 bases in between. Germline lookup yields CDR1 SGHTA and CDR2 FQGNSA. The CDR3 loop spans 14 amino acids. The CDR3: CASSFSGVPYGYTF. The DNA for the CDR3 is TGTGCCAGCAGCTTCTCGGGAGTACCCTATGGCTACACCTTC.

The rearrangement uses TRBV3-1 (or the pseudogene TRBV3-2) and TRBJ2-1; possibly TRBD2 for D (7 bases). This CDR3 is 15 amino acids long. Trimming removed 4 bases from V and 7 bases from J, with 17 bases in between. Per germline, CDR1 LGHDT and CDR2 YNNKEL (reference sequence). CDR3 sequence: CASSPAGGGRNEQFF. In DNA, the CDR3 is TGTGCCAGCAGCCCCGCTGGGGGGGGCCGAAATGAGCAGTTCTTC.

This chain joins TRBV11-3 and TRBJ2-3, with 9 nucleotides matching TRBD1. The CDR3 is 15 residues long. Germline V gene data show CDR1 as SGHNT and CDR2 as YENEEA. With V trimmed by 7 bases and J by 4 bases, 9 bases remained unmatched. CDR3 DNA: TGTGCCAGCACCTCCGGGACAGGGCTGTCAGATACGCAGTATTTT. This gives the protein CASTSGTGLSDTQYF.

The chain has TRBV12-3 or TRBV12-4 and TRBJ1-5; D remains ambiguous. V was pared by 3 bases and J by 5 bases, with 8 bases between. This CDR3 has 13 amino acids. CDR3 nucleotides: TGTGCCAGCAGTTTGGCTGCCGATCAGCCCCAGCATTTT. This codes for CASSLAADQPQHF.

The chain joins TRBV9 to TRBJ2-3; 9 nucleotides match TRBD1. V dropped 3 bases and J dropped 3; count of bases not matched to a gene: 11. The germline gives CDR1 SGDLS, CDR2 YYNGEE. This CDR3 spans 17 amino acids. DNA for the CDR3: TGTGCCAGCAGCGCGGGACAGGGAGAATTGTGGACAGATACGCAGTATTTT. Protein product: CASSAGQGELWTDTQYF.

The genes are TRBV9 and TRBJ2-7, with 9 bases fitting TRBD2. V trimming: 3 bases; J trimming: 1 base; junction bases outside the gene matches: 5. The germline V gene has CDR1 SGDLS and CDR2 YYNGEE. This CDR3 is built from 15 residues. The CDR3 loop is CASSASGGISYEQYF. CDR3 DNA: TGTGCCAGCAGCGCCAGCGGGGGGATTTCCTACGAGCAGTACTTC. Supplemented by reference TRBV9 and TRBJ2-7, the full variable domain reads DSGVTQTPKHLITATGQRVTLRCSPRSGDLSVYWYQQSLDQGLQFLIQYYNGEERAKGNILERFSAQQFPDLHSELNLSSLELGDSALYFCASSASGGISYEQYFGPGTRLTVT.

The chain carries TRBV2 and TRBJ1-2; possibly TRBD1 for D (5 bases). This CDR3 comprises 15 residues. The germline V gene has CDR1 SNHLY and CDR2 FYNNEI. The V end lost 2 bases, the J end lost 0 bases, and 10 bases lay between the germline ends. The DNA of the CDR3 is TGTGCCAGCAGTGAACGAGGCAGGGCTAACTATGGCTACACCTTC. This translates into CASSERGRANYGYTF.